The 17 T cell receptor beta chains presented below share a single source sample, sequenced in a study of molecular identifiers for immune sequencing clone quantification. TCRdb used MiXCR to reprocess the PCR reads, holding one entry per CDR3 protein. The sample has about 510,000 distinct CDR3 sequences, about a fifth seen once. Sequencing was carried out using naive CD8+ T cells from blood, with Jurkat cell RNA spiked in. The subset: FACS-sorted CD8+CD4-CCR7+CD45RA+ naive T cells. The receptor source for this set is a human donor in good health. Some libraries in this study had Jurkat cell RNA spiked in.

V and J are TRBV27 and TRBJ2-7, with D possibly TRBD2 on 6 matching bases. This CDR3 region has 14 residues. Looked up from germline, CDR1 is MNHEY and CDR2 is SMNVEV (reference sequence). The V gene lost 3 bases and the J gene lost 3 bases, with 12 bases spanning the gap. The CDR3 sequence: CASSFWGDHYEQYF. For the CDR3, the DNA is TGTGCCAGCAGTTTTTGGGGGGACCACTACGAGCAGTACTTC.

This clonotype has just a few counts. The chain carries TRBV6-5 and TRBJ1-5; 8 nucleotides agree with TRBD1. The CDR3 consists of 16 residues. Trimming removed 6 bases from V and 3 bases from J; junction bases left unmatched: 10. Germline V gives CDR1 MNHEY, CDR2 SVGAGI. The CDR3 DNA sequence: TGTGCCAGCAGCCCGACAGGGGCGCTACCCAATCAGCCCCAGCATTTT. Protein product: CASSPTGALPNQPQHF.

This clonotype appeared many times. The CDR3: CASSGTDHTDTQYF. CDR3 nucleotides: TGTGCCAGCAGCGGGACTGATCACACAGATACGCAGTATTTT. V and J are TRBV7-9 and TRBJ2-3; D may be TRBD2 (6 bases). This CDR3 spans 14 amino acids. Germline V gene lookup returns CDR1 SEHNR and CDR2 FQNEAQ (reference sequence). V was clipped by 5 bases and J by 2 bases, with 11 bases between them.

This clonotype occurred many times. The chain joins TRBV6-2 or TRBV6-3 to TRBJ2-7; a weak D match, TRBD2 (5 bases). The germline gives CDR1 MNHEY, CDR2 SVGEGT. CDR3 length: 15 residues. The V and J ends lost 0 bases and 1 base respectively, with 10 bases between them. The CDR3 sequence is CASSYSSGWSYEQYF. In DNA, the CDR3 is TGTGCCAGCAGTTACTCGTCGGGGTGGTCCTACGAGCAGTACTTC.

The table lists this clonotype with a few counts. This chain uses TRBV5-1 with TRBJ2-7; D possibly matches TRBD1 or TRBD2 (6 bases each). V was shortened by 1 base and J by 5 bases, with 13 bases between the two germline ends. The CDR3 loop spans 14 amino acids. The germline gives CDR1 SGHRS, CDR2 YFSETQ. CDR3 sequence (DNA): TGCGCCAGCAGCTTGTCCGGGGGCGGAAACGAGCAGTACTTC. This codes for CASSLSGGGNEQYF.

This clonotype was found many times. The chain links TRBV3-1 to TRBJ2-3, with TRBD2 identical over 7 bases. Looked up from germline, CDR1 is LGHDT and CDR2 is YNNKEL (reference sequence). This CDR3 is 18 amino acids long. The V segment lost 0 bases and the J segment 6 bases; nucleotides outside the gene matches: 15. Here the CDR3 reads CASSQEEASGVLSDTQYF. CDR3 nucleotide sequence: TGTGCCAGCAGCCAAGAAGAGGCAAGCGGGGTCCTCAGCGATACGCAGTATTTT.

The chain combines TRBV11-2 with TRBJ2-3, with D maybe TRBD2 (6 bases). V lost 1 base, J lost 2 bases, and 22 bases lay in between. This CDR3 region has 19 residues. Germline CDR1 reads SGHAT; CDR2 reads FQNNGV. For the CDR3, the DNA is TGTGCCAGCAGCTTAGTAGGTAGCGGAGGGCATCGTGCCACAGATACGCAGTATTTT. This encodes CASSLVGSGGHRATDTQYF.

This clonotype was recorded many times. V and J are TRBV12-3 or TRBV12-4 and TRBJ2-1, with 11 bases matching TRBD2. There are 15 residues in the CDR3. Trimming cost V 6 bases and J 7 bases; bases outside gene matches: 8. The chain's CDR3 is CASSIAGGPENEQFF. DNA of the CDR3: TGTGCCAGCAGCATAGCGGGAGGGCCGGAGAATGAGCAGTTCTTC.

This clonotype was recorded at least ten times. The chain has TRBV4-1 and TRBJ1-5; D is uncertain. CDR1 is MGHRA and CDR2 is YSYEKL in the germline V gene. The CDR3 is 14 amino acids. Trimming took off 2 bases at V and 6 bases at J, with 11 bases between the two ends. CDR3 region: CASSQKVGSQPQHF. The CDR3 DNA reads TGCGCCAGCAGCCAAAAGGTGGGGAGTCAGCCCCAGCATTTT.

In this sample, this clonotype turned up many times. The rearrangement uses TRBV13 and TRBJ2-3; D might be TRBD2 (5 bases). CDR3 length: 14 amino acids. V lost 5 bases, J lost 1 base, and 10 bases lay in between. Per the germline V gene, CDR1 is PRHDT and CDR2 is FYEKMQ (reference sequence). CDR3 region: CASSPSEGTDTQYF. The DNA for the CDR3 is TGTGCCAGCAGCCCCTCGGAGGGCACAGATACGCAGTATTTT.

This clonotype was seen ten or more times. This CDR3 is CASSPRTSGGSNEQYF. The CDR3, as DNA: TGTGCCAGCAGCCCACGGACTAGCGGGGGGTCCAACGAGCAGTACTTC. The V and J genes are TRBV7-9 and TRBJ2-7, with 14 bases aligning to TRBD2. The germline CDR1 and CDR2 sequences are SEHNR and FQNEAQ (reference sequence). After removal of 5 bases from V and 5 bases from J, the junction contained 8 bases not matched to a gene. The CDR3 has 16 residues.

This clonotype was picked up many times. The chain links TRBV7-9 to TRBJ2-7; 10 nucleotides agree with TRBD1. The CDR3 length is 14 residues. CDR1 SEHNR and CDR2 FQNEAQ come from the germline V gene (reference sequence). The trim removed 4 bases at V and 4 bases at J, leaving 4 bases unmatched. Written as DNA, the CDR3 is TGTGCCAGCAGCTCTCAGGACAGGGGGTACGAGCAGTACTTC. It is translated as CASSSQDRGYEQYF.

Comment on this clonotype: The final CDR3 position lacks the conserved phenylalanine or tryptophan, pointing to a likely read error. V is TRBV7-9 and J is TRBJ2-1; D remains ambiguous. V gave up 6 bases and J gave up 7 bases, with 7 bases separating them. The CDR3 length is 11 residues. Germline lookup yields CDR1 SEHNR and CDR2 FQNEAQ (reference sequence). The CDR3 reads CASSKTNEQFS. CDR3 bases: TGTGCCAGCAGTAAGACTAATGAGCAGTTCTCC.

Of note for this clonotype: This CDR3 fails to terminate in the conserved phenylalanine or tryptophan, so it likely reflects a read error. The CDR3 DNA reads TGTGCCAGCAGTGAAGAGGCTAGCGGGGGGCGGGAGACCCAGTACCTC. Protein product: CASSEEASGGRETQYL. The gene calls are TRBV2 and TRBJ2-5; 11 bases align to TRBD2. Unmatched junction bases numbered 6, after V lost 1 base and J lost 5 bases. CDR1 SNHLY and CDR2 FYNNEI come from the germline V gene. CDR3 length: 16 amino acids.

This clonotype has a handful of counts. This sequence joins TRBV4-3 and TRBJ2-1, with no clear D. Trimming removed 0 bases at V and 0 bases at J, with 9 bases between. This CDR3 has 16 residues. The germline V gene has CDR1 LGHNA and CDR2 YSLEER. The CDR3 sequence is CASSQEAWNSYNEQFF. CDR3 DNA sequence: TGCGCCAGCAGCCAAGAAGCCTGGAACTCCTACAATGAGCAGTTCTTC.

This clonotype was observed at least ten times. DNA for the CDR3: TGTGCCAGCAGCCCCGGGACTACCTCCTACAATGAGCAGTTCTTC. This gives the protein CASSPGTTSYNEQFF. This chain links TRBV27 with TRBJ2-1; TRBD2 aligns across 7 bases. Unmatched junction bases numbered 5, after V lost 6 bases and J lost 0 bases. Per germline, CDR1 MNHEY and CDR2 SMNVEV (reference sequence). The CDR3 extends over 15 amino acids.

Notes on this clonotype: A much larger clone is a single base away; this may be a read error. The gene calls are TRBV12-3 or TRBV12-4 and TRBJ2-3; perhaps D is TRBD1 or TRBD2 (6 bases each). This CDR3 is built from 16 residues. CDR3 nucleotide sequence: TGTGCCGGCAGTTTAGTCTCCGGGGGCGCCACAGATACGCAGTATTTT. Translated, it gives CAGSLVSGGATDTQYF.